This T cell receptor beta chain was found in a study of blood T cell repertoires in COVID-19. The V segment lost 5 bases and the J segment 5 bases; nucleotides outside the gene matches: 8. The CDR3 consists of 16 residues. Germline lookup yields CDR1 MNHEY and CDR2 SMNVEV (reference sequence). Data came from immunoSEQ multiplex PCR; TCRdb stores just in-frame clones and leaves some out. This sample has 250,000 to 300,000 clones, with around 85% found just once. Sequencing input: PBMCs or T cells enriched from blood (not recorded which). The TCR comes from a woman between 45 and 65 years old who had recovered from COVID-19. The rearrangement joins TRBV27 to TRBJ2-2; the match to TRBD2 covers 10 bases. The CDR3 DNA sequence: TGTGCCAGCAGTCCTACCGGGACTAGCGTTACCGGGGAGCTGTTTTTT. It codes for CASSPTGTSVTGELFF.